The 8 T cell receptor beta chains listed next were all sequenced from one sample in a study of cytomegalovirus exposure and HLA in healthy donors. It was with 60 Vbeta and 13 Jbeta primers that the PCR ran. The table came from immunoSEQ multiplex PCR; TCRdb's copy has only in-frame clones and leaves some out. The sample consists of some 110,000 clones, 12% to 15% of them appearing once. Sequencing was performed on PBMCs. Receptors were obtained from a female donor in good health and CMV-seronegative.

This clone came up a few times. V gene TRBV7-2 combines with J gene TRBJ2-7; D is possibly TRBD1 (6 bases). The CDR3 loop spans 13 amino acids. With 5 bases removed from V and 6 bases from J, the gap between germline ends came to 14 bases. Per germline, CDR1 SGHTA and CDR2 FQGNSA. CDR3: CASSATGPGEQYF. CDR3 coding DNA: TGTGCCAGCAGCGCCACAGGGCCGGGCGAGCAGTACTTC.

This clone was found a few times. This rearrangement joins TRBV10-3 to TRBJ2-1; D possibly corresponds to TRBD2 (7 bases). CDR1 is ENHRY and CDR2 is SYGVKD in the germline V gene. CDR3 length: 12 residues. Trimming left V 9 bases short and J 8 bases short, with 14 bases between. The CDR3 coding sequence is TGTGCCATAAATAGGGGGGGTGATGAGCAGTTCTTC. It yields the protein CAINRGGDEQFF.

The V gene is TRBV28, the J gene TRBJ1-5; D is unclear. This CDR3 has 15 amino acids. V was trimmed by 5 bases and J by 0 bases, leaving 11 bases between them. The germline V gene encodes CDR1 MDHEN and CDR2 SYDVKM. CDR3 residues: CASSPGFYSNQPQHF. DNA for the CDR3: TGTGCCAGCAGTCCGGGATTCTATAGCAATCAGCCCCAGCATTTT.

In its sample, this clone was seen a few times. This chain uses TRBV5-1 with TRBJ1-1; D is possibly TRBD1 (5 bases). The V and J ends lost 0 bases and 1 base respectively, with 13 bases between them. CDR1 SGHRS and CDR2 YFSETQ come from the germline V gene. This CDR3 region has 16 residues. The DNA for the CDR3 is TGCGCCAGCAGCTTGGCCAGGCAGGGTGGGAACACTGAAGCTTTCTTT. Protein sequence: CASSLARQGGNTEAFF. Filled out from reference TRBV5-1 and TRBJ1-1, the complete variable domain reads KAGVTQTPRYLIKTRGQQVTLSCSPISGHRSVSWYQQTPGQGLQFLFEYFSETQRNKGNFPGRFSGRQFSNSRSEMNVSTLELGDSALYLCASSLARQGGNTEAFFGQGTRLTVV.

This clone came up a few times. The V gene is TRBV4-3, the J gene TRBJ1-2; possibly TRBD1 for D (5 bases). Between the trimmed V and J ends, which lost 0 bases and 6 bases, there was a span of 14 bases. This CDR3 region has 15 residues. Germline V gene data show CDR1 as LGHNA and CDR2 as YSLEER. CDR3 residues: CASSQDSQGWNGYTF. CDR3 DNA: TGCGCCAGCAGCCAAGATAGTCAGGGTTGGAATGGCTACACCTTC.

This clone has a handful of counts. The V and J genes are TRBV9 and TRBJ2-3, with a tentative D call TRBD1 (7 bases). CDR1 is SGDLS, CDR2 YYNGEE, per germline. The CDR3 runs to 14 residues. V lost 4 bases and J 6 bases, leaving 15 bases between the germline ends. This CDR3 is CASSPNGGGDTQYF. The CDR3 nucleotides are TGTGCCAGCAGCCCCAACGGAGGGGGCGATACGCAGTATTTT.

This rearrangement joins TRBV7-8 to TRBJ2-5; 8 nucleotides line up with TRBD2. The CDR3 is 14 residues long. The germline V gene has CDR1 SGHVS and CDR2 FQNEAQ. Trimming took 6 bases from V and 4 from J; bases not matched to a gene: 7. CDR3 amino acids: CASRTLAGLETQYF. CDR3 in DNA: TGTGCCAGCAGAACCTTAGCGGGACTAGAGACCCAGTACTTC.

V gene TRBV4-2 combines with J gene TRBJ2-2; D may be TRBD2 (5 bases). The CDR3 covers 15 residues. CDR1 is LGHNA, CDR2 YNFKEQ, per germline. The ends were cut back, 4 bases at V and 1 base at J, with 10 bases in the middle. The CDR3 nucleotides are TGTGCCAGCAGCCCCGCCCGGGGGAACACCGGGGAGCTGTTTTTT. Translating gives CASSPARGNTGELFF.